The next 7 T cell receptor beta chains were all read from a single sample in a study of response to subunit inactivated influenza vaccine (dated by TCRdb to the late 2010s). To prepare the library, RT-PCR was applied. These reads were obtained on an Illumina HiSeq 2500. The public reads were run again by TCRdb, first through fastp at Q25 and then through MiXCR, and only productive beta chains were kept. When rows share a CDR3 protein, they turn into one entry using the most common DNA and genes. In all, the sample holds 550,000 to 650,000 distinct CDR3 sequences, and roughly 12% of those were seen once. Roughly 10% of the sample rests with the top ten. Sample: PBMCs from blood, taken on the day of vaccination. The receptors were sampled from a man aged 50 or older who received an inactivated influenza vaccine. Donor details come from another sample of the same person, matched by shared clones.

This clonotype was seen ten or more times. The chain is built from TRBV5-1 and TRBJ1-2; D perhaps matches TRBD1 (5 bases). The CDR3 covers 13 residues. V lost 2 bases, J lost 4 bases, and 9 bases lay in between. From germline, CDR1 is SGHRS and CDR2 YFSETQ. CDR3 coding DNA: TGCGCCAGCAGCTTCGGCCAGGGCTATGGCTACACCTTC. Protein sequence: CASSFGQGYGYTF.

The chain is built from TRBV11-2 and TRBJ2-1, with D unclear. The CDR3 is 15 amino acids. CDR1 SGHAT and CDR2 FQNNGV come from the germline V gene. Deletions cut 1 base from V and 5 bases from J, with 12 bases between. The CDR3 DNA follows: TGTGCCAGCAGCTTAGGTCAGACACGACACAATGAGCAGTTCTTC. Its protein product is CASSLGQTRHNEQFF.

This clonotype was observed a handful of times. The chain is built from TRBV7-3 and TRBJ2-3; D could derive from TRBD1 or TRBD2 (6 bases each). Germline-derived CDR1 and CDR2 are SGHTA and FQGTGA. V lost 5 bases to trimming and J lost 0 bases, with 18 bases between them. This CDR3 comprises 17 residues. CDR3 sequence reads: CASSLVRGPLSTDTQYF. For the CDR3, the DNA is TGTGCCAGCAGCCTAGTCCGGGGGCCCCTGAGCACAGATACGCAGTATTTT.

This clonotype has a handful of counts. This rearrangement joins TRBV3-1 to TRBJ2-2; no clear D gene. V lost 1 base and J lost 7, with 7 bases in between. This CDR3 is 13 amino acids long. Germline values: CDR1 LGHDT, CDR2 YNNKEL (reference sequence). CDR3 sequence: CASSQAVSGELFF. The CDR3 coding sequence is TGTGCCAGCAGCCAAGCAGTGAGCGGGGAGCTGTTTTTT.

CDR3 amino acids: CAISALRTGEQYF. CDR3 in DNA: TGTGCCATCAGCGCCCTACGCACGGGAGAGCAGTACTTC. The chain joins TRBV10-3 to TRBJ2-7, with D possibly being TRBD2 (5 bases). Trimming took off 6 bases at V and 7 bases at J, with 16 bases between the two ends. The germline V gene encodes CDR1 ENHRY and CDR2 SYGVKD. The CDR3 loop spans 13 amino acids.

The sample holds a few counts of this clonotype. The chain joins TRBV12-3 or TRBV12-4 to TRBJ2-5, with 14 bases that match TRBD2. V was pared by 4 bases and J by 3 bases, with 10 bases of the junction left unmatched. The CDR3 contains 18 residues. The CDR3 DNA reads as TGTGCCAGCAGTTCCCTTCTCCGACTAGCGGGGGGGAAAGAGACCCAGTACTTC. It specifies CASSSLLRLAGGKETQYF.

This clonotype was seen repeatedly, ten times or more. V and J are TRBV27 and TRBJ2-1; 11 bases are shared with TRBD2. There are 18 residues in the CDR3. Germline CDR1 and CDR2: MNHEY and SMNVEV (reference sequence). With 4 bases clipped from V and 0 bases from J, the junction kept 8 bases outside the gene matches. The CDR3 nucleotides are TGTGCCAGCAGTTGGGGACTAGCGGAAAAAAGCTCCTACAATGAGCAGTTCTTC. Its translation is CASSWGLAEKSSYNEQFF.